What follows are 20 T cell receptor beta chains derived from one specimen sequenced in a study of blood T cell repertoires in COVID-19. Assay: immunoSEQ multiplex PCR; the TCRdb copy retains only in-frame clones and omits some. Here the sample spans some 170,000 clones, over 75% being singletons. The specimen sequenced was peripheral blood. Every receptor here comes from a man in his sixties with active or convalescent COVID-19.

The CDR3 protein is CASKTGGYNEQFF. The CDR3 DNA follows: TGTGCCAGCAAAACAGGGGGATACAATGAGCAGTTCTTC. The gene calls are TRBV6-6 and TRBJ2-1, with 8 positions matching TRBD1. This CDR3 spans 13 amino acids. The ends lost 7 bases at V and 4 bases at J; junction bases unmatched: 3. The germline V gene has CDR1 MNHNY and CDR2 SVGAGI (reference sequence).

This chain uses TRBV30 with TRBJ1-6, with 7 bases lining up with TRBD1. The CDR3 has 15 residues. Looked up from germline, CDR1 is GTSNPN and CDR2 is SVGIG (reference sequence). Trimming cost V 0 bases and J 7 bases; bases outside gene matches: 6. As DNA, the CDR3 is TGTGCCTGGAGTGTTCCGGCCAGGGGGAATTCACCCCTCCACTTT. As protein: CAWSVPARGNSPLHF.

J is TRBJ2-1 and V is TRBV2; TRBD2 matches 12 bases. Germline trimming cut 6 bases from V and 8 bases from J; bases unmatched to any gene: 8. Per germline, CDR1 SNHLY and CDR2 FYNNEI. This CDR3 spans 15 amino acids. CDR3 sequence reads: CASRILAGGMDEQFF. In nucleotides, the CDR3 is TGTGCCAGCAGGATCCTAGCGGGAGGGATGGATGAGCAGTTCTTC.

V is TRBV14 and J is TRBJ2-3; TRBD2 matches at 7 bases. CDR1 is SGHDN and CDR2 is FVKESK in the germline V gene. After removal of 0 bases from V and 4 bases from J, the junction contained 7 bases not matched to a gene. The CDR3 extends over 16 amino acids. DNA of the CDR3: TGTGCCAGCAGCCAAGAACGGCGGGAGCGGCCAGATACGCAGTATTTT. It yields the protein CASSQERRERPDTQYF.

To note about this clone: The junction shows a germline mismatch at one end, possibly a read error. The V gene is TRBV28, the J gene TRBJ2-7; 12 bases agree with TRBD2. CDR3 length: 13 residues. Looked up from germline, CDR1 is MDHEN and CDR2 is SYDVKM. The CDR3: CASSPSRLAGALF. CDR3 sequence (DNA): TGTGCCAGCAGTCCCTCCCGACTAGCGGGAGCCCTATTC. Together with reference TRBV28 and TRBJ2-7, the CDR3 gives the full variable domain: DVKVTQSSRYLVKRTGEKVFLECVQDMDHENMFWYRQDPGLGLRLIYFSYDVKMKEKGDIPEGYSVSREKKERFSLILESASTNQTSMYLCASSPSRLAGALFGPGTRLTVT.

The chain is built from TRBV6-5 and TRBJ2-3, with TRBD1 matching over 9 bases. CDR1 and CDR2 from the germline V gene are MNHEY and SVGAGI. This CDR3 has 13 amino acids. The V segment lost 8 bases and the J segment 1 base; nucleotides outside the gene matches: 1. In nucleotides, the CDR3 is TGTGCCAGCCGGGACAGGGGCACAGATACGCAGTATTTT. Residues: CASRDRGTDTQYF.

V is TRBV7-9 and J is TRBJ2-1; D is possibly TRBD2 (5 bases). This CDR3 comprises 18 residues. Germline CDR1 SEHNR, CDR2 FQNEAQ (reference sequence). Trimming pared 1 base from V and 0 bases from J, leaving 16 bases between. The CDR3: CASSLGDSVPSSYNEQFF. The CDR3 nucleotides read TGTGCCAGCAGCTTAGGGGATAGCGTTCCGAGCTCCTACAATGAGCAGTTCTTC.

This sequence joins TRBV7-9 and TRBJ1-2, with 10 bases aligning to TRBD1. The CDR3 extends over 14 amino acids. V lost 6 bases to trimming and J lost 4 bases; unmatched junction nucleotides: 5. From germline, CDR1 is SEHNR and CDR2 FQNEAQ (reference sequence). The CDR3 is CASRTGGAVYGYTF. CDR3 nucleotide sequence: TGTGCCAGCAGGACAGGGGGCGCAGTCTATGGCTACACCTTC.

The J gene is TRBJ2-5, the V gene TRBV5-1; TRBD1 agrees at 10 bases. CDR3 size: 16 residues. The germline V gene has CDR1 SGHRS and CDR2 YFSETQ. V shed 6 bases and J 3 bases; nucleotides not matched to a gene: 11. CDR3 sequence reads: CASTSTGGGAEETQYF. The CDR3, as DNA: TGCGCCAGCACCTCGACAGGGGGCGGTGCGGAAGAGACCCAGTACTTC.

This chain uses TRBV6-5 with TRBJ1-4, with D perhaps TRBD1 (5 bases). Per the germline V gene, CDR1 is MNHEY and CDR2 is SVGAGI. The CDR3 spans 15 residues. V gave up 8 bases and J gave up 0 bases, with 13 bases separating them. The CDR3 sequence is CASRGEISTNEKLFF. CDR3 nucleotides: TGTGCCAGCCGGGGGGAGATTTCAACTAATGAAAAACTGTTTTTT.

V is TRBV19 and J is TRBJ1-5; 10 bases match TRBD1. The V segment lost 5 bases and the J segment 0 bases; nucleotides outside the gene matches: 10. The CDR3 length is 18 residues. Per the germline V gene, CDR1 is LNHDA and CDR2 is SQIVND (reference sequence). The CDR3 DNA is TGTGCCAGTAGTCGCAGAGGGACAGGGGACCTTAGCAATCAGCCCCAGCATTTT. Residues: CASSRRGTGDLSNQPQHF.

This clone turned up a few times. J is TRBJ1-4 and V is TRBV7-9; the D is unclear. With 2 bases removed from V and 4 bases from J, the gap between germline ends came to 8 bases. The CDR3 has 14 amino acids. Germline values: CDR1 SEHNR, CDR2 FQNEAQ (reference sequence). This chain's CDR3 is CASSLLQSNEKLFF. In DNA, the CDR3 is TGTGCCAGCAGCTTACTACAGAGTAATGAAAAACTGTTTTTT.

This chain's CDR3 is CASSYSRALEAFF. The CDR3 DNA sequence: TGTGCCAGCAGTTACTCGAGAGCCCTAGAAGCTTTCTTT. The rearrangement uses TRBV6-2 or TRBV6-3 and TRBJ1-1, with unresolved D. The ends were cut back, 0 bases at V and 8 bases at J, with 10 bases in the middle. CDR3 length: 13 residues. The germline gives CDR1 MNHEY, CDR2 SVGEGT.

V gene TRBV5-1 combines with J gene TRBJ2-7; no definite D call. Per the germline V gene, CDR1 is SGHRS and CDR2 is YFSETQ. This CDR3 region has 14 residues. V was shortened by 0 bases and J by 3 bases, with 10 bases between the two germline ends. CDR3 region: CASSLAQANYEQYF. CDR3 nucleotide sequence: TGCGCCAGCAGCTTGGCCCAGGCCAACTACGAGCAGTACTTC.

The chain joins TRBV5-1 to TRBJ2-3; 8 bases are shared with TRBD2. The V gene end was trimmed by 2 bases and the J gene end by 4 bases; junction bases not matched to a gene: 3. This CDR3 contains 14 residues. CDR1 is SGHRS, CDR2 YFSETQ, per germline. CDR3 residues: CASSLAGEADTQYF. Here the CDR3 DNA reads TGCGCCAGCAGCTTAGCGGGAGAGGCAGATACGCAGTATTTT.

There are many counts of this clone. The chain uses TRBV21-1 and TRBJ2-3; the table assigns TRBD2, which was not confirmed against the DNA. TRBV21-1 represents a pseudogene. This CDR3 is 16 amino acids long. The CDR3 bases are TGTGCCAGCAGCAAATTCAAGCGGGGGAGCACAGATACGCAGTATTTT. This gives the protein CASSKFKRGSTDTQYF.

The chain carries TRBV5-4 and TRBJ1-3; D is undetermined. Between the trimmed V and J ends, which lost 2 bases and 4 bases, there was a span of 4 bases. This CDR3 region has 12 residues. In germline, CDR1 is SGHNT, CDR2 YYREEE (reference sequence). CDR3 DNA: TGTGCCAGCAGCTTTTCAGGAAACACCATATATTTT. Translation: CASSFSGNTIYF.

The chain recombines TRBV9 with TRBJ2-2, with 8 bases matching TRBD1. The V gene end was trimmed by 7 bases and the J gene end by 4 bases; junction bases not matched to a gene: 6. Germline loops: CDR1 SGDLS, CDR2 YYNGEE. This CDR3 contains 14 residues. CDR3 coding DNA: TGTGCCAGCTCACAGGGGGAAAGCACCGGGGAGCTGTTTTTT. It codes for CASSQGESTGELFF.

The genes are TRBV6-5 and TRBJ2-1, with no clear D. The germline CDR1 and CDR2 sequences are MNHEY and SVGAGI. This CDR3 comprises 12 residues. V shed 5 bases and J shed 7 bases, with 9 bases lying between them. The CDR3 DNA reads TGTGCCAGCAGTCGAGTCGGGAATGAGCAGTTCTTC. It encodes CASSRVGNEQFF.

This sequence joins TRBV19 and TRBJ1-1, with 10 bases aligning to TRBD1. After removal of 9 bases from V and 1 base from J, the junction contained 8 bases not matched to a gene. Per germline, CDR1 LNHDA and CDR2 SQIVND (reference sequence). This CDR3 spans 15 amino acids. The CDR3 region is CASRQGARRNTEAFF. CDR3 nucleotides: TGTGCCAGCCGACAGGGGGCCCGGAGGAACACTGAAGCTTTCTTT.